This T cell receptor (beta chain) is drawn from a study of Ad26.COV2.S vaccination and SARS-CoV-2 variants. Study findings and constraints: Vaccinated individuals (as opposed to placebo recipients) had higher spike-specific TCR breadth. Placebo recipients and vaccine recipients were similar in non-spike TCR breadth.

A note on this clone: What it binds is unknown.

Germline CDR1 MNHEY, CDR2 SVGAGI. The V and J ends lost 3 bases and 4 bases respectively, with 18 bases between them. There are 16 residues in the CDR3. Sequencing was performed with immunoSEQ multiplex PCR; in TCRdb, only in-frame clones are kept and a portion is missing. This sample has more than 300,000 clones, with 70% to 90% found just once. Treatment given: around 19 received Ad26.COV2.S at low or high dose, single or two shots; about 5 received placebo; per-sample allocation not given. Material that was analyzed had been drawn on day 63 after the first vaccine or placebo injection. An adult aged 18-55 years in Boston served as the donor.

The starting material was peripheral blood, obtained in a trial of Ad26.COV2.S vaccine versus placebo. This TCR came from a person aged 18-60 years who received the Ad26.COV2.S COVID-19 vaccine or a placebo. V gene TRBV6-5 combines with J gene TRBJ1-2, with D perhaps matching TRBD1 (5 bases). In nucleotides, the CDR3 is TGTGCCAGCAGTTATCGTGGCAGGGCAGGGCTCTATGGCTACACCTTC. This encodes CASSYRGRAGLYGYTF.